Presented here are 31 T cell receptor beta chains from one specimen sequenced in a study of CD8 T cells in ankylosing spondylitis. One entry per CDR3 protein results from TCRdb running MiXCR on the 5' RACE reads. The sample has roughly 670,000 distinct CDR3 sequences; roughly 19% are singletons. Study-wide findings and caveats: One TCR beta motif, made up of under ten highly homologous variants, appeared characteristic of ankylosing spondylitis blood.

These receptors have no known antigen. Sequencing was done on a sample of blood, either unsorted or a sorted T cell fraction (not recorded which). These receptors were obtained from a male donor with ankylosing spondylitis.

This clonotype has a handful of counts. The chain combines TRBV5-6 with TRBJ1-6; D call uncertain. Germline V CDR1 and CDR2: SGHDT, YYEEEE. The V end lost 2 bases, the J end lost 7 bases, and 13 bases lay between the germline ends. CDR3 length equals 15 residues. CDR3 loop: CASSFSPGSNSPLHF. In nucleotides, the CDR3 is TGTGCCAGCAGCTTTAGTCCAGGCTCAAATTCACCCCTCCACTTT. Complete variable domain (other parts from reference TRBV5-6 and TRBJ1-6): DAGVTQSPTHLIKTRGQQVTLRCSPKSGHDTVSWYQQALGQGPQFIFQYYEEEERQRGNFPDRFSGHQFPNYSSELNVNALLLGDSALYLCASSFSPGSNSPLHFGNGTRLTVT.

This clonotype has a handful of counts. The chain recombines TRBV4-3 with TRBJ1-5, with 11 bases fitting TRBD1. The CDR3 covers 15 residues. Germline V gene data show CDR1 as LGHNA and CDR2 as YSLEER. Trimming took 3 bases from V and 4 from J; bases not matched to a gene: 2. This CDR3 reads CASSHGTGGNQPQHF. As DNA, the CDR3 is TGCGCCAGCAGCCACGGGACAGGGGGAAATCAGCCCCAGCATTTT.

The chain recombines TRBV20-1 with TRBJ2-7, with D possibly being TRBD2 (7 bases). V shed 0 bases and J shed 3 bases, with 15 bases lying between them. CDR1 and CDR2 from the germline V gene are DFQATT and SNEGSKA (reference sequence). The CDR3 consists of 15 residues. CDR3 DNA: TGCAGTGCTAGAGACGGGGGGCGGGGGAACTACGAGCAGTACTTC. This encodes CSARDGGRGNYEQYF.

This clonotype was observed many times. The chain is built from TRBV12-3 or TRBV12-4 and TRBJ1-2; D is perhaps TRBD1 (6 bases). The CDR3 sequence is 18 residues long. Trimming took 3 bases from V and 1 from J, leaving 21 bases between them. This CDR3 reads CASSFRVGATLNNYGYTF. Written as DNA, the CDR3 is TGTGCCAGCAGTTTTCGTGTGGGGGCGACTCTGAATAACTATGGCTACACCTTC.

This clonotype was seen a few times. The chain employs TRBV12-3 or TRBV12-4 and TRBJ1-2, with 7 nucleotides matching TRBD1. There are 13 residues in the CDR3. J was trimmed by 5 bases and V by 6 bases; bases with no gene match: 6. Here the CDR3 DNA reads TGTGCCAGCAGCCCCAGGGGGTCGTATGGCTACACCTTC. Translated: CASSPRGSYGYTF.

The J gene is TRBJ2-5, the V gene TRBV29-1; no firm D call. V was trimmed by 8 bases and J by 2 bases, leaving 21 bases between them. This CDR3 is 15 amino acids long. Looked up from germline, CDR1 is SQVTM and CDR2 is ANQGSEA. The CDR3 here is CSTAQGLPPQETQYF. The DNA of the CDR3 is TGCAGCACCGCCCAAGGCCTACCGCCACAAGAGACCCAGTACTTC.

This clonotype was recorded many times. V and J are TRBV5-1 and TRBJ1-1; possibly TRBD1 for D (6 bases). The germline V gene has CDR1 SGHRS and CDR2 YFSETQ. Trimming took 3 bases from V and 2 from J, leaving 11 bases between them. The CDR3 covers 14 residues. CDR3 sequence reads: CASSSRTANTEAFF. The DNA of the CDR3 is TGCGCCAGCAGCTCCAGGACAGCCAACACTGAAGCTTTCTTT.

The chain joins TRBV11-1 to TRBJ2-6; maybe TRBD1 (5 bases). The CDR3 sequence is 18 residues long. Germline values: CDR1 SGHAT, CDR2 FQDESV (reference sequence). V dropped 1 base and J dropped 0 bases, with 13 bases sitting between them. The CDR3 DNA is TGTGCCAGCAGCTTAGGGGTGGGGCTAAGCTCTGGGGCCAACGTCCTGACTTTC. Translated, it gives CASSLGVGLSSGANVLTF.

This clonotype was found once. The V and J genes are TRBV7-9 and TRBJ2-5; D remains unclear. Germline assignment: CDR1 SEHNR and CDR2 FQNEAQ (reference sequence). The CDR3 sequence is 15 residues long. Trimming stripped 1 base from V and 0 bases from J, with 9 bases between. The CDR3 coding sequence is TGTGCCAGCAGCTTAGTCCCGGCGTACCAAGAGACCCAGTACTTC. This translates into CASSLVPAYQETQYF.

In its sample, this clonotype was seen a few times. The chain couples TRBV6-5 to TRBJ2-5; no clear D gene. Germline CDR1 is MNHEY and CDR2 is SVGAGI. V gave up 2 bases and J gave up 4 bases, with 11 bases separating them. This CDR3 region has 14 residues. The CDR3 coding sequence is TGTGCCAGCAGTTACCCGTCAGCGCGAGAGACCCAGTACTTC. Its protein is CASSYPSARETQYF.

CDR3 in DNA: TGCGCCAGCAGTGGCGGTCGGGCTGAAAAACTGTTTTTT. It translates to CASSGGRAEKLFF. The chain has TRBV10-1 and TRBJ1-4; D is uncertain. The CDR3 spans 13 residues. Germline V gives CDR1 WNHNN, CDR2 SYGVQD (reference sequence). Deletions cut 4 bases from V and 7 bases from J, with 10 bases between.

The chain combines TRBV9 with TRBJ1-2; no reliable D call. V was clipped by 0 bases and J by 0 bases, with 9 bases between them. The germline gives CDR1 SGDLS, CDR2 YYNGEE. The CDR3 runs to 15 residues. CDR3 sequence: CASSVGAFANYGYTF. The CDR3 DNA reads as TGTGCCAGCAGCGTAGGGGCATTCGCTAACTATGGCTACACCTTC.

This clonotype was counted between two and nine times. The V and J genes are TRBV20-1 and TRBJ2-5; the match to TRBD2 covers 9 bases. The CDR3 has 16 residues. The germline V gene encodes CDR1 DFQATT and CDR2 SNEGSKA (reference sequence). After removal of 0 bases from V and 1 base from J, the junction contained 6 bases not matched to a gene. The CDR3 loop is CSAREIASGAQETQYF. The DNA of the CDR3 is TGCAGTGCTAGAGAGATCGCTAGCGGGGCCCAAGAGACCCAGTACTTC.

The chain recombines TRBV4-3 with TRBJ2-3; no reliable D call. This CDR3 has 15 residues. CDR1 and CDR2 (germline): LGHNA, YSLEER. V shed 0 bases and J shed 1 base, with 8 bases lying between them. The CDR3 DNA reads TGCGCCAGCAGCCAAGAGGTGCTAGGCACAGATACGCAGTATTTT. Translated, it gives CASSQEVLGTDTQYF.

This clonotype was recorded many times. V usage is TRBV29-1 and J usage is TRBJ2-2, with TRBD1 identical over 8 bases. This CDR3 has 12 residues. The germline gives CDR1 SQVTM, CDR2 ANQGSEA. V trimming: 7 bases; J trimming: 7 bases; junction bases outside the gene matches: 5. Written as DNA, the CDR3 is TGCAGCGCTGACAGGGGTGGCGGGGAGCTGTTTTTT. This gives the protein CSADRGGGELFF.

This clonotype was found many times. The CDR3 reads CSVDAGTGVSTNEKLFF. The DNA of the CDR3 is TGCAGCGTTGACGCCGGGACAGGGGTTTCAACTAATGAAAAACTGTTTTTT. This chain uses TRBV29-1 with TRBJ1-4; 10 positions match TRBD1. Germline-derived CDR1 and CDR2 are SQVTM and ANQGSEA. The ends lost 3 bases at V and 0 bases at J; junction bases unmatched: 7. The length of the CDR3 is 17 residues.

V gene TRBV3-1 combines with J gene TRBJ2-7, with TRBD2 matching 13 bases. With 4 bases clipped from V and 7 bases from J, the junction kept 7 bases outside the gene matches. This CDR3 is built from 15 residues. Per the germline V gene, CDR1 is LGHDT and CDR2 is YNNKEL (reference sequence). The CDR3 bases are TGTGCCAGCAGCCTGGAGGGACTAGCGGGAAAAGAGCAGTACTTC. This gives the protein CASSLEGLAGKEQYF.

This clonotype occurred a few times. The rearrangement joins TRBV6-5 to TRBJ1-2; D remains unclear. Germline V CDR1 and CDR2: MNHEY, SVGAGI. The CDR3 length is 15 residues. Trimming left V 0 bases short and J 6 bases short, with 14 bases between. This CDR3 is CASSYSKWLENGYTF. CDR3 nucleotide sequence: TGTGCCAGCAGTTACTCCAAGTGGCTGGAGAATGGCTACACCTTC.

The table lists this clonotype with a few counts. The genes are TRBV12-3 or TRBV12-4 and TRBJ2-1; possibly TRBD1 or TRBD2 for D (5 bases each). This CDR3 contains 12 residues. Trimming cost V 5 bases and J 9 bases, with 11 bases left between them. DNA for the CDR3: TGTGCCAGCAGTAGGGGACCTGGTGAGCAGTTCTTC. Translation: CASSRGPGEQFF.

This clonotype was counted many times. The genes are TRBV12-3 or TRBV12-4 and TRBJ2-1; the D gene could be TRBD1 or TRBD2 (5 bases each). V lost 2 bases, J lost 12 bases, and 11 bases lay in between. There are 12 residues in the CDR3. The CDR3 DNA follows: TGTGCCAGCAGTTTATCCTCGGGACGGCAGTTCTTC. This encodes CASSLSSGRQFF.

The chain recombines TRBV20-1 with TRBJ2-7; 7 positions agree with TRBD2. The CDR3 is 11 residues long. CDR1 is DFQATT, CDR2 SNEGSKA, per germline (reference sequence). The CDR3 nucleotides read TGCAGCCCCCAGCGGGACTACGAGCAGTACTTC. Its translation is CSPQRDYEQYF.

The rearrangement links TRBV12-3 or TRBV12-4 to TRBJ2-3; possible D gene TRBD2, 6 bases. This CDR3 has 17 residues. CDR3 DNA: TGTACCTGCAGTTTCGAGTATGGGCGGGAAATGGGGGGTACGCAGTATTTT. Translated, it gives CTCSFEYGREMGGTQYF.

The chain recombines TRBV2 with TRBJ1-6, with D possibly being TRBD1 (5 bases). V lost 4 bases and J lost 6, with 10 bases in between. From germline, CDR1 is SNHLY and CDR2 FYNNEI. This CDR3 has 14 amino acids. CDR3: CASSGIGGNSPLHF. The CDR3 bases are TGTGCCAGCAGTGGGATCGGGGGTAATTCACCCCTCCACTTT.

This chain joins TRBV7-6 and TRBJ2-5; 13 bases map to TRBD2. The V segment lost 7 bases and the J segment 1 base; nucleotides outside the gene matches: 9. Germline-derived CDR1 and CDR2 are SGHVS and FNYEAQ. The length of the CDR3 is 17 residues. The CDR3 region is CASIPMGLAGIQETQYF. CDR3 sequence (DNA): TGTGCCAGCATCCCAATGGGACTAGCGGGGATCCAAGAGACCCAGTACTTC.

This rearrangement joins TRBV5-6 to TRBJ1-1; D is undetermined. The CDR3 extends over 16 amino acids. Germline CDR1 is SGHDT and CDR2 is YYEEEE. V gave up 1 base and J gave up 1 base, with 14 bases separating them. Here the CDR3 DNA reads TGTGCCAGCAGCTTGACCGGGCAACCCAGGAACACTGAAGCTTTCTTT. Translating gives CASSLTGQPRNTEAFF.

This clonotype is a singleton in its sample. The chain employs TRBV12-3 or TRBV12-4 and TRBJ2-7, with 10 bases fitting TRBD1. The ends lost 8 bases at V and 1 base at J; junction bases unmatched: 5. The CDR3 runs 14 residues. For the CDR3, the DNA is TGTGCCAGCGGACAGGGGGGAGGGTCCTACGAGCAGTACTTC. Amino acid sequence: CASGQGGGSYEQYF.

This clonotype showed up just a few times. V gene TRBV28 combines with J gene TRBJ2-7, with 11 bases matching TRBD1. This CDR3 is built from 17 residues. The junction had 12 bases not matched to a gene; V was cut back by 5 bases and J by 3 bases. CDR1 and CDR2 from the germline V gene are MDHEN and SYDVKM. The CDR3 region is CASSPTRPGTGGYEQYF. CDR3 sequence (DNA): TGTGCCAGCAGTCCTACCCGGCCTGGGACAGGGGGCTACGAGCAGTACTTC.

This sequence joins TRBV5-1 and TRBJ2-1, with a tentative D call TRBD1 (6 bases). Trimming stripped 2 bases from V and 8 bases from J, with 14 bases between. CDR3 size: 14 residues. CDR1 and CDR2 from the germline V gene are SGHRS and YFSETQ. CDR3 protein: CASSFLRGYDEQFF. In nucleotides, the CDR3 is TGCGCCAGCAGCTTTCTTAGGGGGTATGATGAGCAGTTCTTC.

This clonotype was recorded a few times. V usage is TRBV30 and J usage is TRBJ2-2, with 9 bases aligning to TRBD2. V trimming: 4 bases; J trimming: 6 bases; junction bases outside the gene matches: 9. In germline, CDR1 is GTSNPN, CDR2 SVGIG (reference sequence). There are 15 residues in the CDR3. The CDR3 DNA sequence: TGTGCCTGGATGCGGGCTAGCGGGAATCCCGGGGAGCTGTTTTTT. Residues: CAWMRASGNPGELFF.

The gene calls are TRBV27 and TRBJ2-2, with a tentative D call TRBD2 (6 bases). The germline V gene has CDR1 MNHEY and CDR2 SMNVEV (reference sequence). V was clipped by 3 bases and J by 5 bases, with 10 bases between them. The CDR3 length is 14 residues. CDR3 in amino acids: CASSFAGGTGELFF. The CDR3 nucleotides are TGTGCCAGCAGTTTTGCTGGGGGGACCGGGGAGCTGTTTTTT.

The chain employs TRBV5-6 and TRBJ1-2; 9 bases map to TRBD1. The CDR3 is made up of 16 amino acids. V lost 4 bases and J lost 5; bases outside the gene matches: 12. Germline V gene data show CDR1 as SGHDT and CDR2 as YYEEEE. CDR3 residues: CASSPSRTGDLYGYTF. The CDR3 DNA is TGTGCCAGCAGCCCGTCCCGGACAGGGGACCTTTATGGCTACACCTTC.